Each of the 2 T cell receptor beta chains below was sequenced from the same sample in a study of CD8+ T cells in alopecia areata. cDNA prepared by RNA extraction and subsequent reverse transcription served as the template for sequencing. TCRdb's table, derived via immunoSEQ multiplex PCR, lists solely in-frame clones and lacks some. The sample yields 150,000 to 200,000 clones, about 63% seen once. The sample was CD4+ T cells sorted from blood, taken at week 0. Receptors originate from a human donor with alopecia areata.

As concerns this clone: Additional DNA sequences in this sample encode the identical CDR3. The chain is built from TRBV7-8 and TRBJ2-7; D is unclear. CDR1 is SGHVS and CDR2 is FQNEAQ in the germline V gene. V was clipped by 1 base and J by 3 bases, with 4 bases between them. The CDR3 length is 12 residues. CDR3 nucleotide sequence: TGTGCCAGCAGCTTAGTCAGCTACGAGCAGTACTTC. As protein: CASSLVSYEQYF.

The gene calls are TRBV5-6 and TRBJ2-2; 8 positions agree with TRBD1. Germline V gene sequence: CDR1 SGHDT, CDR2 YYEEEE. CDR3 length equals 14 residues. J was trimmed by 8 bases and V by 5 bases; bases with no gene match: 8. CDR3 sequence reads: CASRPAGGSGELFF. As DNA, the CDR3 is TGTGCCAGCAGACCCGCAGGGGGCTCGGGGGAGCTGTTTTTT.